These 28 T cell receptor beta chains were all obtained from the same sample, sequenced in a study of OX40 agonist ivuxolimab in advanced cancers. TCRdb keeps only in-frame clones here, not all; method: immunoSEQ multiplex PCR. The data contain about 150,000 clones, 90% to 95% of them seen just once; the ten biggest clones take up about 0.33%. The specimen was CD4+ or CD8+ T cells sorted from blood, collected in a trial of the OX40 agonist ivuxolimab. These receptor sequences come from an adult with an advanced solid tumor such as melanoma, head and neck, liver or kidney cancer.

This rearrangement joins TRBV7-9 to TRBJ2-3; weak D call: TRBD2 (6 bases). Germline V CDR1 and CDR2: SEHNR, FQNEAQ (reference sequence). Trimming removed 5 bases from V and 2 bases from J, with 14 bases in between. This CDR3 comprises 15 residues. CDR3 loop: CASSPVGGVTDTQYF. In DNA form, the CDR3 reads TGTGCCAGCAGCCCTGTGGGCGGGGTCACAGATACGCAGTATTTT.

The chain carries TRBV7-2 and TRBJ2-1; 10 bases map to TRBD1. V dropped 6 bases and J dropped 13; count of bases not matched to a gene: 9. Germline V CDR1 and CDR2: SGHTA, FQGNSA. The CDR3 is 13 amino acids. The CDR3 DNA reads TGTGCCAGCAGATCTAGGACAGGGGGTAGTCAGTTCTTC. This gives the protein CASRSRTGGSQFF.

The table lists this clone with a count of one. V usage is TRBV5-4 and J usage is TRBJ2-1; D gene uncertain. This CDR3 comprises 12 residues. The germline V gene has CDR1 SGHNT and CDR2 YYREEE (reference sequence). The V end was cut by 4 bases, the J end by 8 bases, with 10 bases between. CDR3 sequence: CASSPSPDEQFF. CDR3 coding DNA: TGTGCCAGCAGCCCATCCCCGGATGAGCAGTTCTTC.

This clone appeared a single time. The chain employs TRBV10-1 and TRBJ2-7; a weak D match, TRBD1 (6 bases). The CDR3 has 15 residues. Trimming took off 5 bases at V and 0 bases at J, with 14 bases between the two ends. CDR1 WNHNN and CDR2 SYGVQD come from the germline V gene (reference sequence). CDR3 residues: CASSPTGTPSYEQYF. In DNA form, the CDR3 reads TGCGCCAGCAGTCCGACCGGGACACCCTCCTACGAGCAGTACTTC.

The chain carries TRBV30 and TRBJ2-1; TRBD2 agrees at 13 bases. This CDR3 contains 17 residues. Trimming cost V 1 base and J 7 bases; bases outside gene matches: 10. CDR1 GTSNPN and CDR2 SVGIG come from the germline V gene (reference sequence). Here the CDR3 reads CAWSGGQTSGRWNEQFF. The CDR3 DNA reads TGTGCCTGGAGTGGGGGCCAGACTAGCGGGAGGTGGAATGAGCAGTTCTTC.

The chain uses TRBV18 and TRBJ2-2; no definite D call. CDR1 is KGHSH and CDR2 is LQKENI in the germline V gene. This CDR3 contains 13 residues. Between the trimmed V and J ends, which lost 3 bases and 6 bases, there was a span of 8 bases. The CDR3 loop is CASSPREAGELFF. The DNA of the CDR3 is TGTGCCAGCTCACCGCGAGAAGCCGGGGAGCTGTTTTTT.

The chain combines TRBV2 with TRBJ2-2; 9 positions match TRBD2. The length of the CDR3 is 15 residues. Losses at the gene ends were 8 bases for V and 1 base for J; bases not matched to a gene: 5. Germline CDR1 is SNHLY and CDR2 is FYNNEI. CDR3 coding DNA: TGTGCCAGCGAACTAGCGGGTATGAACACCGGGGAGCTGTTTTTT. Encoded protein: CASELAGMNTGELFF.

The V gene is TRBV29-1, the J gene TRBJ1-4; D unclear. The CDR3 spans 13 residues. The germline V and J ends were trimmed by 4 bases and 10 bases, with 16 bases remaining between them. The germline V gene has CDR1 SQVTM and CDR2 ANQGSEA. This CDR3 reads CSVVLGVVGKLFF. The CDR3 coding sequence is TGCAGCGTTGTACTCGGTGTCGTTGGAAAACTGTTTTTT.

This clone turned up a few times. The chain couples TRBV4-3 to TRBJ1-2, with a weak D call TRBD1 (5 bases). V was pared by 7 bases and J by 3 bases, with 15 bases between. The CDR3 covers 14 residues. The V gene's germline CDR1 is LGHNA and CDR2 YSLEER. CDR3 sequence (DNA): TGCGCCAGCACCCCAGGGTGGGGTGACTATGGCTACACCTTC. As protein: CASTPGWGDYGYTF.

The V call is TRBV6-6, the J call TRBJ1-2, with 11 positions matching TRBD1. The V and J ends lost 2 bases and 6 bases, in that order; junction bases with no gene match: 5. CDR1 is MNHNY and CDR2 is SVGAGI in the germline V gene (reference sequence). The CDR3 has 15 amino acids. The CDR3 nucleotides read TGTGCCAGCAGTTACCCTGGACAGGGGGCCAATGGCTACACCTTC. Translating gives CASSYPGQGANGYTF.

The rearrangement joins TRBV7-2 to TRBJ1-5, with TRBD1 as a possible D gene (5 bases). V was trimmed by 3 bases and J by 3 bases, leaving 9 bases between them. This CDR3 comprises 14 residues. Germline lookup yields CDR1 SGHTA and CDR2 FQGNSA. DNA for the CDR3: TGTGCCAGCAGCTTGACAGATTACAATCAGCCCCAGCATTTT. Amino acid sequence: CASSLTDYNQPQHF.

The chain recombines TRBV11-2 with TRBJ2-1, with D hard to call. The CDR3 is made up of 13 amino acids. Deletions cut 6 bases from V and 8 bases from J, with 14 bases between. Germline V gene data show CDR1 as SGHAT and CDR2 as FQNNGV. The CDR3 region is CASRISGRDEQFF. The CDR3 DNA reads as TGTGCCAGCAGGATCTCGGGCCGGGATGAGCAGTTCTTC.

The chain joins TRBV6-1 to TRBJ1-2, with D possibly TRBD1 on 5 matching bases. Per the germline V gene, CDR1 is MNHNS and CDR2 is SASEGT. This CDR3 spans 13 amino acids. Trimming shortened V by 7 bases and J by 5 bases, and 14 bases separated the two germline ends. The CDR3: CASIPGTVYGYTF. The CDR3 coding sequence is TGTGCCAGCATCCCAGGGACGGTTTATGGCTACACCTTC.

The genes are TRBV7-3 and TRBJ1-6; D unresolved. Looked up from germline, CDR1 is SGHTA and CDR2 is FQGTGA. The CDR3 loop spans 16 amino acids. V lost 5 bases, J lost 0 bases, and 11 bases lay in between. In DNA form, the CDR3 reads TGTGCCAGCAGCCTAAGCCGGAGCTCCTATAATTCACCCCTCCACTTT. This translates into CASSLSRSSYNSPLHF.

V is TRBV5-1 and J is TRBJ2-3, with 8 nucleotides matching TRBD2. J was trimmed by 0 bases and V by 3 bases; bases with no gene match: 18. This CDR3 is 20 amino acids long. Germline values: CDR1 SGHRS, CDR2 YFSETQ. CDR3 DNA: TGCGCCAGCAGCTCCCCTAGCGGGCGGACAACCCTCTTAAGCACAGATACGCAGTATTTT. Translation gives CASSSPSGRTTLLSTDTQYF.

CDR3 sequence reads: CASSPRWGDTQYF. The CDR3 coding sequence is TGTGCCAGCAGCCCACGTTGGGGGGATACGCAGTATTTT. The chain uses TRBV5-6 and TRBJ2-3, with D possibly called TRBD1 or TRBD2 (5 bases each). The CDR3 is made up of 13 amino acids. Germline V gene sequence: CDR1 SGHDT, CDR2 YYEEEE. V gave up 4 bases and J gave up 6 bases, with 12 bases separating them.

The rearrangement links TRBV5-4 to TRBJ2-1; 15 bases match TRBD2. The CDR3 spans 17 residues. Per the germline V gene, CDR1 is SGHNT and CDR2 is YYREEE (reference sequence). The V segment lost 5 bases and the J segment 6 bases; nucleotides outside the gene matches: 9. The CDR3 sequence: CASRTGTSGRMGNEQFF. CDR3 DNA: TGTGCCAGCAGGACCGGGACTAGCGGGAGGATGGGCAATGAGCAGTTCTTC.

The chain has TRBV6-5 and TRBJ2-7; maybe TRBD2 (6 bases). The CDR3 totals 12 residues. Germline V gives CDR1 MNHEY, CDR2 SVGAGI. With 6 bases removed from V and 8 bases from J, the gap between germline ends came to 14 bases. The CDR3 spells CASSNTGLQQYF. The DNA for the CDR3 is TGTGCCAGCAGCAACACAGGACTACAGCAGTACTTC.

The chain recombines TRBV7-9 with TRBJ2-2; TRBD2 is a possible D gene (7 bases). V was trimmed by 5 bases and J by 6 bases, leaving 19 bases between them. This CDR3 is 16 amino acids long. Germline V gene sequence: CDR1 SEHNR, CDR2 FQNEAQ (reference sequence). The CDR3 sequence is CASSPGGSGVAGELFF. DNA of the CDR3: TGTGCCAGCAGCCCGGGAGGATCAGGGGTTGCCGGGGAGCTGTTTTTT. The full variable domain, completed using reference TRBV7-9 and TRBJ2-2, is DTGVSQNPRHKITKRGQNVTFRCDPISEHNRLYWYRQTLGQGPEFLTYFQNEAQLEKSRLLSDRFSAERPKGSFSTLEIQRTEQGDSAMYLCASSPGGSGVAGELFFGEGSRLTVL.

V gene TRBV10-1 combines with J gene TRBJ1-1; D is unresolved. The CDR3 is made up of 14 amino acids. Trimming left V 3 bases short and J 7 bases short, with 15 bases between. Germline CDR1 WNHNN, CDR2 SYGVQD (reference sequence). CDR3 in DNA: TGCGCCAGCAGTGACCCATTCGGGGTGGGTGAAGCTTTCTTT. Translation: CASSDPFGVGEAFF.

This clone was detected only a few times. V is TRBV13 and J is TRBJ2-1; 12 nucleotides match TRBD2. The CDR3 totals 16 residues. Unmatched junction bases numbered 6, after V lost 5 bases and J lost 4 bases. The germline CDR1 and CDR2 sequences are PRHDT and FYEKMQ (reference sequence). In DNA, the CDR3 is TGTGCCAGCAGCCGGAGGGGGACTAGCGGGTACAATGAGCAGTTCTTC. Protein: CASSRRGTSGYNEQFF. Full variable domain (remainder filled in from reference TRBV13 and TRBJ2-1): AAGVIQSPRHLIKEKRETATLKCYPIPRHDTVYWYQQGPGQDPQFLISFYEKMQSDKGSIPDRFSAQQFSDYHSELNMSSLELGDSALYFCASSRRGTSGYNEQFFGPGTRLTVL.

For the CDR3, the DNA is TGTGCCAGCAGCTTAGCGCGGGAGGGTACGCAGTATTTT. It is translated as CASSLAREGTQYF. J is TRBJ2-3 and V is TRBV7-2; 9 bases match TRBD2. J gave up 8 bases and V 0 bases, and 0 bases lay outside the gene matches. The CDR3 covers 13 residues. The germline V gene has CDR1 SGHTA and CDR2 FQGNSA.

The genes are TRBV4-1 and TRBJ1-5, with TRBD1 as a possible D gene (6 bases). CDR1 and CDR2 (germline): MGHRA, YSYEKL. V dropped 0 bases and J dropped 5 bases, with 11 bases sitting between them. CDR3 length equals 15 residues. Here the CDR3 reads CASSQEAQGHQPQHF. In DNA form, the CDR3 reads TGCGCCAGCAGCCAAGAGGCTCAGGGGCATCAGCCCCAGCATTTT.

The chain couples TRBV9 to TRBJ1-4; D remains unclear. From germline, CDR1 is SGDLS and CDR2 YYNGEE. The length of the CDR3 is 14 residues. V was pared by 0 bases and J by 4 bases, with 7 bases between. DNA of the CDR3: TGTGCCAGCAGCGTAGGCGGCGTTAATGAAAAACTGTTTTTT. It translates to CASSVGGVNEKLFF.

The chain joins TRBV18 to TRBJ1-1, with 7 bases aligning to TRBD1. V shed 0 bases and J 1 base; nucleotides not matched to a gene: 8. The CDR3 has 17 residues. Germline CDR1 reads KGHSH; CDR2 reads LQKENI. The CDR3 DNA is TGTGCCAGCTCACCACCGACAGGGATGAGGGGGAACACTGAAGCTTTCTTT. Its protein is CASSPPTGMRGNTEAFF.

V usage is TRBV10-1 and J usage is TRBJ2-3; the D call may be TRBD1 or TRBD2 (6 bases each). Looked up from germline, CDR1 is WNHNN and CDR2 is SYGVQD (reference sequence). The CDR3 consists of 18 residues. Trimming removed 4 bases at V and 0 bases at J, with 20 bases between. CDR3 in DNA: TGCGCCAGCAGTGCCCGGACTGGGGGGCTTTTGAGCACAGATACGCAGTATTTT. Amino acid sequence: CASSARTGGLLSTDTQYF.

The chain employs TRBV27 and TRBJ2-1, with D perhaps TRBD1 or TRBD2 (5 bases each). Trimming left V 4 bases short and J 4 bases short, with 14 bases between. Germline V gene sequence: CDR1 MNHEY, CDR2 SMNVEV (reference sequence). CDR3 length: 15 residues. CDR3 coding DNA: TGTGCCAGCAGTTCGGGACGACCTTCGTACAATGAGCAGTTCTTC. Its translation: CASSSGRPSYNEQFF.

CDR3: CASSRERPRYF. The CDR3 region has the DNA TGTGCCAGCAGCCGAGAGCGGCCTCGGTACTTC. The chain is built from TRBV7-2 and TRBJ2-5; tentative D call: TRBD2 (5 bases). This CDR3 contains 11 residues. Trimming took 5 bases from V and 13 from J, leaving 14 bases between them. The germline gives CDR1 SGHTA, CDR2 FQGNSA.